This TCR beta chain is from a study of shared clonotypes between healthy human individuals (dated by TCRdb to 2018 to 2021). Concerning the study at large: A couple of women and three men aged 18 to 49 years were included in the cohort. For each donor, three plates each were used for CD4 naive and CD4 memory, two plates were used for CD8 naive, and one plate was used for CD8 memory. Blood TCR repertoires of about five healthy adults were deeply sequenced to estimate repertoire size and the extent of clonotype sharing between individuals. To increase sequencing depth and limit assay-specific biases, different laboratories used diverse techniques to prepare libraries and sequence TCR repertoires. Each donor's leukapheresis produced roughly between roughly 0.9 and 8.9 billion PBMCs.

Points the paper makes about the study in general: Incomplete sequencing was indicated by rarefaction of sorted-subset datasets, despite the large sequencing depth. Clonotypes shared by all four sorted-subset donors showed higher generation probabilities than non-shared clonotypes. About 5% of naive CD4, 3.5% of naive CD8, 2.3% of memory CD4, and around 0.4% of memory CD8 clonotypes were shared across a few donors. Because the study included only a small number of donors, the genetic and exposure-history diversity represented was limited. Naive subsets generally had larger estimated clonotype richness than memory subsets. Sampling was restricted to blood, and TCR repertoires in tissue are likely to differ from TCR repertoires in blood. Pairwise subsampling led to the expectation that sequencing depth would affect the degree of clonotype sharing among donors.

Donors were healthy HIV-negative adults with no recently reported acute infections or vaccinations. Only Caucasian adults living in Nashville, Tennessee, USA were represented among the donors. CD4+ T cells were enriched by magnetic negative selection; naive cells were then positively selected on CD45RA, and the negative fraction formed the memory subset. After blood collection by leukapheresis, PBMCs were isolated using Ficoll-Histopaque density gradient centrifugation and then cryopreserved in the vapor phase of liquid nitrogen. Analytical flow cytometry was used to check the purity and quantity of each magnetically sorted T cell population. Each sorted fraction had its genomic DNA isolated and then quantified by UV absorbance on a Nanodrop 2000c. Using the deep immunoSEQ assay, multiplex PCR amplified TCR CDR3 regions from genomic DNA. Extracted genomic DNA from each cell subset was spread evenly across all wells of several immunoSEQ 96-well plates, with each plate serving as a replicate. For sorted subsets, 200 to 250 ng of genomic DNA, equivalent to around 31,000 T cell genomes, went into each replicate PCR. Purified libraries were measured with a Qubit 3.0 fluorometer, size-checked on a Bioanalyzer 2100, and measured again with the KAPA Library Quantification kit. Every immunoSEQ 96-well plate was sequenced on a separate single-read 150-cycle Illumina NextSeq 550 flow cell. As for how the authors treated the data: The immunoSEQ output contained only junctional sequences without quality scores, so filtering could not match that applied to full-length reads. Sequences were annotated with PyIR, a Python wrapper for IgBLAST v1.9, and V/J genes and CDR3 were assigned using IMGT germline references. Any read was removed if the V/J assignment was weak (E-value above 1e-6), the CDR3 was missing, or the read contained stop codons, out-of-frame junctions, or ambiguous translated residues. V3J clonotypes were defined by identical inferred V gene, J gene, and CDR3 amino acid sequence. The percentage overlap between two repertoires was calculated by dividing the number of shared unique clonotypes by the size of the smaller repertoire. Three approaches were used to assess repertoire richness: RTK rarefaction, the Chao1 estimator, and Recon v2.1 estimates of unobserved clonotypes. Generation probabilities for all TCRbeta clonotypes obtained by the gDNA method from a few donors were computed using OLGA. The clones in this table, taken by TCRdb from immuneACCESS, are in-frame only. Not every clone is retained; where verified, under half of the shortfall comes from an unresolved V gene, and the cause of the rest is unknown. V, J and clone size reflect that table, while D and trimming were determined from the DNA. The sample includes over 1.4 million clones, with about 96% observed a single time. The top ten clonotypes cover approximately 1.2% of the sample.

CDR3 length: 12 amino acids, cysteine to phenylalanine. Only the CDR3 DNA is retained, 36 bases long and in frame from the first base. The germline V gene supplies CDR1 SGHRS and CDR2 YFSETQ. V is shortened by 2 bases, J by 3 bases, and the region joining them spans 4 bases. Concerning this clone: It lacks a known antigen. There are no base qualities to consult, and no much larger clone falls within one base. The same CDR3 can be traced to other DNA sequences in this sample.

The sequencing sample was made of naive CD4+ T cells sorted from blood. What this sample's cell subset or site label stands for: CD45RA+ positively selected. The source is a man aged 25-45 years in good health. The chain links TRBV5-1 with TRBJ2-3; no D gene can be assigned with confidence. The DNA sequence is TGCGCCAGCAGCTTAATGACAGATACGCAGTATTTT. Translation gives CASSLMTDTQYF.